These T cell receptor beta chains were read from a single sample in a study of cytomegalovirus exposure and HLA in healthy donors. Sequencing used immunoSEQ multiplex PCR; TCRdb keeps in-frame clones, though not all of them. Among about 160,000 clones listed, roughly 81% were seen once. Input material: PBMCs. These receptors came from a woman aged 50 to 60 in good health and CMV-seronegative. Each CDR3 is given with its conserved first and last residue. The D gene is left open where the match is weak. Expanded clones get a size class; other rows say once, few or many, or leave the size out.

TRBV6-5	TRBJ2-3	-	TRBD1	TGTGCCAGCAGTTCCTGGACAGGGAAGGGAGATACGCAGTATTTT	CASSSWTGKGDTQYF
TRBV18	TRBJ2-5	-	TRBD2	TGTGCCAGCTCACCGAGGGCCCTTAGCGGGGGCGAGACCCAGTACTTC	CASSPRALSGGETQYF
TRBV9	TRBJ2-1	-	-	TGTGCCAGCAGCGTATCCACAGACTACAATGAGCAGTTCTTC	CASSVSTDYNEQFF
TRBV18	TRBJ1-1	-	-	TGTGCCAGCTCACTACGACAGGAGGCGATGAACACTGAAGCTTTCTTT	CASSLRQEAMNTEAFF
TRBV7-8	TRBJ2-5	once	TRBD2	TGTGCCAGCACCCCCTCGGGGGGAGTTCAAGAGACCCAGTACTTC	CASTPSGGVQETQYF
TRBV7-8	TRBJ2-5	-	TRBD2	TGTGCCAGCAGCGTTAGCGGGAGCGGGGAGACCCAGTACTTC	CASSVSGSGETQYF
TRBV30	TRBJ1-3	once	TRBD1	TGTGCCTGGGGCCCCGGACAGGGTGCATATTTT	CAWGPGQGAYF
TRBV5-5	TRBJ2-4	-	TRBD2	TGTGCCAGCAGTCGAGCGGGAGGGGAAAACATTCAGTACTTC	CASSRAGGENIQYF
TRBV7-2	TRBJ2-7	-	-	TGTGCCAGCAGCTTAAGTTTTGGACTCGGCTCCGAGCAGTACTTC	CASSLSFGLGSEQYF
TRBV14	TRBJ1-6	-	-	TGTGCCAGCAGCCAAGATGGCAGGATAAATTCACCCCTCCACTTT	CASSQDGRINSPLHF
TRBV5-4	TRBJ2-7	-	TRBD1	TGTGCCAGCAGCCGGAGGGACAGGGACCACTACGAGCAGTACTTC	CASSRRDRDHYEQYF
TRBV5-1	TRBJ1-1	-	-	TGCGCCAGCAGCTTTCAGGGAGGTGGCACTGAAGCTTTCTTT	CASSFQGGGTEAFF
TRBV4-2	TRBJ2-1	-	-	TGTGCCAGCAGCCAAGAGATAGCTGAGCAGTTCTTC	CASSQEIAEQFF
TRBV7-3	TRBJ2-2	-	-	TGTGCCAGCAGCTTATACCAGGGTAACACCGGGGAGCTGTTTTTT	CASSLYQGNTGELFF
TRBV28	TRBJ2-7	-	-	TGTGCCAGCAGGTCAGGATCGACCTACGAGCAGTACTTC	CASRSGSTYEQYF
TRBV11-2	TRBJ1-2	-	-	TGTGCCAGCAGCTTAGATCGGTTGGCAGGCCAAGGCTACACCTTC	CASSLDRLAGQGYTF
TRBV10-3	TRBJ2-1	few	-	TGTGCCATCAGTGAGTCGAAAGGAGGGAATAACTACAATGAGCAGTTCTTC	CAISESKGGNNYNEQFF
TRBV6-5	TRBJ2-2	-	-	TGTGCCAGCAGTACAGGGTCCGGGGAGCTGTTTTTT	CASSTGSGELFF
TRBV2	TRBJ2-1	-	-	TGTGCCAGCTGGAGGGGCCTGTCCTACAATGAGCAGTTCTTC	CASWRGLSYNEQFF
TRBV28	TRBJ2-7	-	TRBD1	TGTGCCAGCACCGATTACAGGGGCGGGGAGCAGTACTTC	CASTDYRGGEQYF
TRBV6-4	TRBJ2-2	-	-	TGTGCCAGCAGTACCAGCGGGCTGAACACCGGGGAGCTGTTTTTT	CASSTSGLNTGELFF
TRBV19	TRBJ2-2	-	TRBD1	TGTGCCAGTAGTCCAGGGACAGGTCTATCGGACACCGGGGAGCTGTTTTTT	CASSPGTGLSDTGELFF
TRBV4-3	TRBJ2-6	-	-	TGCGCCAGCAGCCAAGACAGGGGCTCTGGGGCCAACGTCCTGACTTTC	CASSQDRGSGANVLTF
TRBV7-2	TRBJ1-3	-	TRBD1	TGTGCCAGCAGCACAACAGGGGGTGGAAACACCATATATTTT	CASSTTGGGNTIYF
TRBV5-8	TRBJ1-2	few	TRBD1	TGTGCCAGCAGTTTGGACCGAACAGGGGCCAACGGCTACACCTTC	CASSLDRTGANGYTF
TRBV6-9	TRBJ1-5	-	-	TGTGCCGGCCCGGGGGAGGGGACGAGGTGGAATCAGCCCCAGCATTTT	CAGPGEGTRWNQPQHF
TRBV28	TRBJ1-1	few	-	TGTGCCAGCAGGACGCTTGGGCAGAACACTGAAGCTTTCTTT	CASRTLGQNTEAFF
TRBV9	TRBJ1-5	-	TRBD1	TGTGCCAGCAGCGAGGGGGCCGTTGGCTGGGAGTCCCAGCATTTT	CASSEGAVGWESQHF
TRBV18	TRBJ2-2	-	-	TGTGCCAGCTCACCAGGGAACAGGGATTGGACCGGGGAGCTGTTTTTT	CASSPGNRDWTGELFF
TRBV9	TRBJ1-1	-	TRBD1	TGTGCCAGCAGCGTAGGGACAGGGAACACTGAAGCTTTCTTT	CASSVGTGNTEAFF
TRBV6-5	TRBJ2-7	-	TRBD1	TGTGCCAGCAGTAACGACAGGGGCTGGTACGAGCAGTACTTC	CASSNDRGWYEQYF
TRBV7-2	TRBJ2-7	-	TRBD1	TGTGCCAGCAGCTTAGGCCTGGGGACAGGGCGATCCTACGAGCAGTACTTC	CASSLGLGTGRSYEQYF
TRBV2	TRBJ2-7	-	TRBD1	TGTGCCAGCGTGCAGGACAGGGGGCGTAAGCAGTACTTC	CASVQDRGRKQYF
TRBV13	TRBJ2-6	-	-	TGTGCCAGCAGCTTACAGGGTTCGGCTGGGGCCAACGTCCTGACTTTC	CASSLQGSAGANVLTF
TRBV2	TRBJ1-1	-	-	TGTGCCAGCAGTGAACAGGGGATGAACACTGAAGCTTTCTTT	CASSEQGMNTEAFF
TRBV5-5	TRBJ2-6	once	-	TGTGCCAGCAGCTTGTTCGGCTCTGGGGCCAACGTCCTGACTTTC	CASSLFGSGANVLTF
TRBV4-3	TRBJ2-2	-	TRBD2	TGCGCCAGCAGCCAAGTAAGCGGGGCCGGGGAGCTGTTTTTT	CASSQVSGAGELFF
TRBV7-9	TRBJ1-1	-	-	TGTGCCAGCAGCCCTGTCACGGTTGACTGGGACACTGAAGCTTTCTTT	CASSPVTVDWDTEAFF
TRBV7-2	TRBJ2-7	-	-	TGTGCCAGCAGTTTGGACAGTCGAAACTACGAGCAGTACTTC	CASSLDSRNYEQYF
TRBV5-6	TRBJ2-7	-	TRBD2	TGTGCCAGCTCAGCGGGGCAGGGAGTCTACGAGCAGTACTTC	CASSAGQGVYEQYF
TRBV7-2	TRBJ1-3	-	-	TGTGCCAGCAGCTTCTTCCCAGGGGCAGCTGGAAACACCATATATTTT	CASSFFPGAAGNTIYF
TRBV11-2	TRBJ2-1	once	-	TGTGCCAGCAGCTCCTCCCCCGCGGTAGTCATGAATGAGCAGTTCTTC	CASSSSPAVVMNEQFF
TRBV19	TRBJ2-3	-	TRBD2	TGTGCCAGTAGTTTAAATAGCGGGACTAGCACAGATACGCAGTATTTT	CASSLNSGTSTDTQYF
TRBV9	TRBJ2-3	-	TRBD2	TGTGCCAGCAGTGTTAGCGGGGGGCACACAGATACGCAGTATTTT	CASSVSGGHTDTQYF
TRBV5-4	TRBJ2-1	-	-	TGTGCCAGCAGCTTTGGCACCGTGAATGAGCAGTTCTTC	CASSFGTVNEQFF
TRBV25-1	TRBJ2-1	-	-	TGTGCCAGCAGTGAGGGCCGGCGTGAGCAGTTCTTC	CASSEGRREQFF
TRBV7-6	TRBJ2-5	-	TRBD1	TGTGCCAGCAGCCTACCGACAGGGGGAGAGACCCAGTACTTC	CASSLPTGGETQYF